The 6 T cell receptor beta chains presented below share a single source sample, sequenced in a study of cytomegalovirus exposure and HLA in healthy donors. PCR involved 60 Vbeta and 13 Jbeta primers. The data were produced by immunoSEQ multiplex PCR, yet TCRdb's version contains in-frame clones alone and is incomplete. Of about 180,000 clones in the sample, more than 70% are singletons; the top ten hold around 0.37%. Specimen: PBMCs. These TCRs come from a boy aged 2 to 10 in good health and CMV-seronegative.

The CDR3 is CASSPTGQLAKNIQYF. In DNA, the CDR3 is TGTGCCAGCAGCCCGACGGGACAGCTAGCCAAAAACATTCAGTACTTC. J is TRBJ2-4 and V is TRBV9, with 7 nucleotides matching TRBD1. Germline V gives CDR1 SGDLS, CDR2 YYNGEE. CDR3 length: 16 amino acids. The V segment lost 4 bases and the J segment 0 bases; nucleotides outside the gene matches: 7.

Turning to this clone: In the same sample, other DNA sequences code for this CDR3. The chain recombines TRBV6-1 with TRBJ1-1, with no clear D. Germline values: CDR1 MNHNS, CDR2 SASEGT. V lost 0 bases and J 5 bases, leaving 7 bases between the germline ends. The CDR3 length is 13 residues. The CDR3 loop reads CASSEARGTEAFF. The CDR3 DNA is TGTGCCAGCAGTGAAGCTAGAGGGACTGAAGCTTTCTTT.

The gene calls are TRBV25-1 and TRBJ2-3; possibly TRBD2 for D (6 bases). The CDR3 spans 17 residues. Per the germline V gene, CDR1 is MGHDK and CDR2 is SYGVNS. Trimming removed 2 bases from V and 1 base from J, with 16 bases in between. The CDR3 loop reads CASSEPRLGRGTDTQYF. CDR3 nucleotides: TGTGCCAGCAGTGAACCTAGACTAGGGCGGGGCACAGATACGCAGTATTTT.

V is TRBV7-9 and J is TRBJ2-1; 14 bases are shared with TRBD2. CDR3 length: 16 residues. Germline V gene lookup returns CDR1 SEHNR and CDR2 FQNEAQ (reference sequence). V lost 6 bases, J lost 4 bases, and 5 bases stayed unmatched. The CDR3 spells CASRGTSGRRYNEQFF. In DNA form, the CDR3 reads TGTGCCAGCAGGGGGACTAGCGGGAGACGGTACAATGAGCAGTTCTTC.

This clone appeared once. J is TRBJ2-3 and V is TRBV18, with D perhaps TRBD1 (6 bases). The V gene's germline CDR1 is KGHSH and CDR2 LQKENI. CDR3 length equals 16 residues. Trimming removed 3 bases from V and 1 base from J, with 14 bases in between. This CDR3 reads CASSPLGGEGTDTQYF. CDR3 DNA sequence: TGTGCCAGCTCACCCCTAGGGGGAGAGGGCACAGATACGCAGTATTTT.

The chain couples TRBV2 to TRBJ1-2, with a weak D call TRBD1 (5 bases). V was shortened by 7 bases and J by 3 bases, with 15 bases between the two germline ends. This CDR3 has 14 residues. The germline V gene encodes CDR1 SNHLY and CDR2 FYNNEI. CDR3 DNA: TGTGCCAGCAATAATCAGGGTTCGGACTATGGCTACACCTTC. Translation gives CASNNQGSDYGYTF.